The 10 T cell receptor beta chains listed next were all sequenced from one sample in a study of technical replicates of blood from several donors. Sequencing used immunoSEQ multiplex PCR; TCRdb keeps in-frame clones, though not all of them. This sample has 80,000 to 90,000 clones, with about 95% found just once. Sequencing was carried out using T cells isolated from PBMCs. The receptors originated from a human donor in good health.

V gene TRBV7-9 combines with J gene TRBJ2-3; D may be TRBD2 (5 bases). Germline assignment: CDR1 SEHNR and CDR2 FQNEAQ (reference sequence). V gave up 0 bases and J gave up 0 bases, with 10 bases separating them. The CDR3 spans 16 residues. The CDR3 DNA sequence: TGTGCCAGCAGCTTAGCCCGGACTCAGAGCACAGATACGCAGTATTTT. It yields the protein CASSLARTQSTDTQYF.

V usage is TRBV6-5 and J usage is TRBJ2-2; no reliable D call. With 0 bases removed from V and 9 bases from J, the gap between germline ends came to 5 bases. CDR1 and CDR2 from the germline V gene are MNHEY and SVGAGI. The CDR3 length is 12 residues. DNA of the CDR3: TGTGCCAGCAGTTACTCGAGCAGGGAGCTGTTTTTT. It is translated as CASSYSSRELFF.

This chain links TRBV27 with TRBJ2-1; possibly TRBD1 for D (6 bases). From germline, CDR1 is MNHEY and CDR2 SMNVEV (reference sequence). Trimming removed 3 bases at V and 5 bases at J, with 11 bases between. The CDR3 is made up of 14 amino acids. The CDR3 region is CASSFQRQDNEQFF. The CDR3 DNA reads TGTGCCAGCAGTTTCCAAAGACAGGACAATGAGCAGTTCTTC.

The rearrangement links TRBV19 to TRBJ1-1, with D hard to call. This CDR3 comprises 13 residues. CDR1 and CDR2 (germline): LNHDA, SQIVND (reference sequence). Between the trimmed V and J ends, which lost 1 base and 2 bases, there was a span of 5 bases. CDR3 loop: CASSIGANTEAFF. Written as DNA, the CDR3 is TGTGCCAGTAGTATAGGAGCAAACACTGAAGCTTTCTTT.

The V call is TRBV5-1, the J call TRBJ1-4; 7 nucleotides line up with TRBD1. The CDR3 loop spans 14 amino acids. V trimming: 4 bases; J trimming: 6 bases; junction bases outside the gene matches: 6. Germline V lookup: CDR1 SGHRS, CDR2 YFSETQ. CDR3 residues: CASSMGQKDEKLFF. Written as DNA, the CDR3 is TGCGCCAGCAGCATGGGACAGAAGGATGAAAAACTGTTTTTT. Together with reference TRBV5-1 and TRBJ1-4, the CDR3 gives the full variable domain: KAGVTQTPRYLIKTRGQQVTLSCSPISGHRSVSWYQQTPGQGLQFLFEYFSETQRNKGNFPGRFSGRQFSNSRSEMNVSTLELGDSALYLCASSMGQKDEKLFFGSGTQLSVL.

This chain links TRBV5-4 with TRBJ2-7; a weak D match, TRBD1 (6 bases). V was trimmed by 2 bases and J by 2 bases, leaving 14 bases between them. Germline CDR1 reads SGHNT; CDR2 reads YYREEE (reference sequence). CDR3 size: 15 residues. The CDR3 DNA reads TGTGCCAGCAGCTTCGGGGTCGGACAGCCCTACGAGCAGTACTTC. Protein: CASSFGVGQPYEQYF.

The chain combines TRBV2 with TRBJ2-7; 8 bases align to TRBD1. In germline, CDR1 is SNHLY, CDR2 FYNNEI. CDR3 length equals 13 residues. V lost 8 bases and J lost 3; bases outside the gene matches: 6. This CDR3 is CASGGQALYEQYF. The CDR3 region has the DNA TGTGCCAGCGGGGGACAGGCCCTCTACGAGCAGTACTTC.

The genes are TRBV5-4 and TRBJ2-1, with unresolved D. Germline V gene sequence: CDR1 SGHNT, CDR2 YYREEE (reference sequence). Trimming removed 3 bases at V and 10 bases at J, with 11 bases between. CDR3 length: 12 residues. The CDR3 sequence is CASSSNSREQFF. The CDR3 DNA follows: TGTGCCAGCAGCTCTAACAGTCGAGAGCAGTTCTTC.

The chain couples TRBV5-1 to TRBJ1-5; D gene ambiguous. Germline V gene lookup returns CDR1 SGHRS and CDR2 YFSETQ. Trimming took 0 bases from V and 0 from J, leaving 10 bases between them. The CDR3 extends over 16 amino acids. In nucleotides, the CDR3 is TGCGCCAGCAGCTTGGCCCCGCTATCTAGCAATCAGCCCCAGCATTTT. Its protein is CASSLAPLSSNQPQHF.

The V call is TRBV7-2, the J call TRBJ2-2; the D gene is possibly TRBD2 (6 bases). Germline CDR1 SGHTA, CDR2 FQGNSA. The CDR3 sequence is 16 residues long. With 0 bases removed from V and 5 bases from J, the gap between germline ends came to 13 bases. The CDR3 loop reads CASSLARFGGTGELFF. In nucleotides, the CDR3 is TGTGCCAGCAGCTTAGCTCGGTTCGGGGGTACCGGGGAGCTGTTTTTT.